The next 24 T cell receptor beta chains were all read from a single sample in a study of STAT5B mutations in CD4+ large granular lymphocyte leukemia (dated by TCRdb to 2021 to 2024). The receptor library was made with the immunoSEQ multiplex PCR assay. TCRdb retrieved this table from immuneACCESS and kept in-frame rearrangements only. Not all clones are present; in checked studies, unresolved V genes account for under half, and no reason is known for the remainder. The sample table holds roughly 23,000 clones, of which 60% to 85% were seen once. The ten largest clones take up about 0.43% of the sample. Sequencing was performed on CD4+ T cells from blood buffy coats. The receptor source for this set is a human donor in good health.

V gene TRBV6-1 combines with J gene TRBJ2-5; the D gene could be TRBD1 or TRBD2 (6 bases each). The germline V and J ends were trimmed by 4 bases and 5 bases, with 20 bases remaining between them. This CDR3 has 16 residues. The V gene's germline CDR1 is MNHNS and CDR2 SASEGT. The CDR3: CASSVKRGPSFETQYF. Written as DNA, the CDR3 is TGTGCCAGCAGTGTAAAACGGGGGCCCAGTTTCGAGACCCAGTACTTC.

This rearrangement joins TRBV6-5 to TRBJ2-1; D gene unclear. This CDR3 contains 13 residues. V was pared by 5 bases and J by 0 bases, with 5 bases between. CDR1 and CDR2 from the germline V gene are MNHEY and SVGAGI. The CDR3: CASSASSYNEQFF. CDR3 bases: TGTGCCAGCAGTGCCAGCTCCTACAATGAGCAGTTCTTC.

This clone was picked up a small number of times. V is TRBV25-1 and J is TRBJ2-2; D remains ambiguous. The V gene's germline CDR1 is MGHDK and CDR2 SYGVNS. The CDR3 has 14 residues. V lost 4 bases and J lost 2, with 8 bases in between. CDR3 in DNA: TGTGCCAGCAGTGGGGCCGGAAACACCGGGGAGCTGTTTTTT. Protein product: CASSGAGNTGELFF.

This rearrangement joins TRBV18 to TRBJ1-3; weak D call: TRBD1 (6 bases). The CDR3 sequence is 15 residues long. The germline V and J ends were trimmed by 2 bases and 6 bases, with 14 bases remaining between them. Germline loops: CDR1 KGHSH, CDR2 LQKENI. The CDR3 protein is CASSPIVGGENTIYF. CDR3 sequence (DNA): TGTGCCAGCTCACCAATCGTTGGGGGCGAAAACACCATATATTTT.

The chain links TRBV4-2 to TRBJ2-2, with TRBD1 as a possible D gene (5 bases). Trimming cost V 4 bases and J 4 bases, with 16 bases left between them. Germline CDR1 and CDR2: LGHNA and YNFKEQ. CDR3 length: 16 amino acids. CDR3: CASSRPDIAVTGELFF. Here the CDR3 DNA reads TGTGCCAGCAGCCGACCGGACATCGCCGTCACCGGGGAGCTGTTTTTT.

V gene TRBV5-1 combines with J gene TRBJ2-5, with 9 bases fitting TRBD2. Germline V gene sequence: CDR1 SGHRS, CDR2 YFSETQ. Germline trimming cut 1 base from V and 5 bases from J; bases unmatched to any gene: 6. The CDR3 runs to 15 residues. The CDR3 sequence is CASSLQAGGQETQYF. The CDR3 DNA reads TGCGCCAGCAGCTTGCAGGCGGGGGGGCAGGAGACCCAGTACTTC.

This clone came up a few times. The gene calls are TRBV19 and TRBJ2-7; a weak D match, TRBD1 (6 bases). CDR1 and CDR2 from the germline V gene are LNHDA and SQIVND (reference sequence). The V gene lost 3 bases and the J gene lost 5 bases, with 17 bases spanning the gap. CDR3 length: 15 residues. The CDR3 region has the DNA TGTGCCAGTAGTATCACATCAAGGGGGACAAACGAGCAGTACTTC. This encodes CASSITSRGTNEQYF.

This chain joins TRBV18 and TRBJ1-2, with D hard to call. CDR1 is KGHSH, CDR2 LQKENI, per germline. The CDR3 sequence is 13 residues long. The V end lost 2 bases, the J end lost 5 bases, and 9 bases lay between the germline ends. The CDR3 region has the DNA TGTGCCAGCTCACCAGAGCCGAATTATGGCTACACCTTC. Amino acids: CASSPEPNYGYTF.

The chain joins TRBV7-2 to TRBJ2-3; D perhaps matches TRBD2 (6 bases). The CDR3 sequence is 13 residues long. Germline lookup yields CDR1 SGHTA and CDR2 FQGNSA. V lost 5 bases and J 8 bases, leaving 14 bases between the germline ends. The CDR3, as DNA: TGTGCCAGCAGCCCCGAGCGGGCCGGTACGCAGTATTTT. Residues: CASSPERAGTQYF. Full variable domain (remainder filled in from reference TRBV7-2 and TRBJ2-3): GAGVSQSPSNKVTEKGKDVELRCDPISGHTALYWYRQSLGQGLEFLIYFQGNSAPDKSGLPSDRFSAERTGGSVSTLTIQRTQQEDSAVYLCASSPERAGTQYFGPGTRLTVL.

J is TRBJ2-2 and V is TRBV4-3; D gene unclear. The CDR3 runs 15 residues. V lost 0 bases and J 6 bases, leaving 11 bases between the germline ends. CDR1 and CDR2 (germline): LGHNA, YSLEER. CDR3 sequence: CASSQELGLAGELFF. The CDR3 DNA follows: TGCGCCAGCAGCCAAGAACTCGGCCTGGCCGGGGAGCTGTTTTTT.

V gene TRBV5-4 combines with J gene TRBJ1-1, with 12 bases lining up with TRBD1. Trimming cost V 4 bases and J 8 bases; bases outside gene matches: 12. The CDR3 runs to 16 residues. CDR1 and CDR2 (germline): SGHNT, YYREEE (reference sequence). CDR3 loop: CASSPRDRGLGFEAFF. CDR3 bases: TGTGCCAGCAGCCCCCGGGACAGGGGGCTCGGTTTCGAAGCTTTCTTT.

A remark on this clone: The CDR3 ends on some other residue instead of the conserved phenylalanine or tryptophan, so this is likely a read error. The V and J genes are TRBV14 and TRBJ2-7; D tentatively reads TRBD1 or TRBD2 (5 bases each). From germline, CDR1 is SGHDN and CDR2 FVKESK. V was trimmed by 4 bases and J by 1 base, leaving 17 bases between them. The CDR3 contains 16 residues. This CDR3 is CASSRLGDGKSYEQYL. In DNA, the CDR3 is TGTGCCAGCAGCCGCCTCGGGGACGGTAAGTCCTACGAGCAGTACCTC.

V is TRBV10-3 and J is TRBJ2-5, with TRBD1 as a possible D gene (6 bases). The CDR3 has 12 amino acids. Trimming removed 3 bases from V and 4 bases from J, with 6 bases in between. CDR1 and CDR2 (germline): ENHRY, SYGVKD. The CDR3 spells CAISEGGETQYF. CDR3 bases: TGTGCCATCAGTGAAGGGGGAGAGACCCAGTACTTC.

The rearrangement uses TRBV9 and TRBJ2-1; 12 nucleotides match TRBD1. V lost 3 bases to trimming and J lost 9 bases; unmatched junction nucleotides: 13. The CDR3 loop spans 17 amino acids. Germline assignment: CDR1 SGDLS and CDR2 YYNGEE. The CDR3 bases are TGTGCCAGCAGCGCCAGGGGACAGGGGGCCGGGATCCGTGAGCAGTTCTTC. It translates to CASSARGQGAGIREQFF.

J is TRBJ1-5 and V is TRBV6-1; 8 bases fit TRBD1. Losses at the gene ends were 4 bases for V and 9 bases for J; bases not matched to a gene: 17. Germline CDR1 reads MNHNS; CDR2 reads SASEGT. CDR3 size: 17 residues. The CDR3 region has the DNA TGTGCCAGCAGTGGGGGGTCGGCAGGGGGCGTTTCAGGGCCCCAGCATTTT. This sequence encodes CASSGGSAGGVSGPQHF.

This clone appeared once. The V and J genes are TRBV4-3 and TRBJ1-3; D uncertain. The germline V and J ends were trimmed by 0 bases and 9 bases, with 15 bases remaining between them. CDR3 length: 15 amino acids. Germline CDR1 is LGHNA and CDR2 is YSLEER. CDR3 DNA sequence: TGCGCCAGCAGCCAAGATCTCCCCATCGGCGGCACCATATATTTT. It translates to CASSQDLPIGGTIYF.

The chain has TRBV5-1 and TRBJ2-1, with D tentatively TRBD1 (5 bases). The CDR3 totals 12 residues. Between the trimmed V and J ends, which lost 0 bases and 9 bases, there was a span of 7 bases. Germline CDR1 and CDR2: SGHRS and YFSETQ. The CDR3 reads CASSLEGLEQFF. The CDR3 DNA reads TGCGCCAGCAGCTTGGAGGGGCTTGAGCAGTTCTTC.

As DNA, the CDR3 is TGTGCCAGCACCCCCGACGGACGACCAGCAGAGACCCAGTACTTC. It encodes CASTPDGRPAETQYF. The genes are TRBV7-3 and TRBJ2-5; D is uncertain. Trimming pared 7 bases from V and 4 bases from J, leaving 19 bases between. Per germline, CDR1 SGHTA and CDR2 FQGTGA. CDR3 length: 15 residues.

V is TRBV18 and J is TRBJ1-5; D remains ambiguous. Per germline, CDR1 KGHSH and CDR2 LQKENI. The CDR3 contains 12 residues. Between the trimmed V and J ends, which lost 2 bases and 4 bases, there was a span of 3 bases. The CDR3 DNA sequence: TGTGCCAGCTCACCAACAAATCAGCCCCAGCATTTT. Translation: CASSPTNQPQHF.

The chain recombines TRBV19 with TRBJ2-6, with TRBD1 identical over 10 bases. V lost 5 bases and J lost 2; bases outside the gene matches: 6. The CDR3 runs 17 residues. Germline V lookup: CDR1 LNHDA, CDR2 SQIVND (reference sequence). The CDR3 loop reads CASSQRDRGPGANVLTF. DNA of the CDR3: TGTGCCAGTAGTCAACGGGACAGGGGTCCTGGGGCCAACGTCCTGACTTTC.

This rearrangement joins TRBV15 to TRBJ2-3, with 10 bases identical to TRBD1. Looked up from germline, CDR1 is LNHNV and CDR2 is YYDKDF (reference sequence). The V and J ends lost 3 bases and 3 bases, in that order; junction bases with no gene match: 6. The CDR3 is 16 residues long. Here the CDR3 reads CATSSLWTGGTDTQYF. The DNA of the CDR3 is TGTGCCACCAGCAGTTTATGGACAGGGGGTACAGATACGCAGTATTTT.

The CDR3 coding sequence is TGTGCCAGCAGCTTAGGAGCGAGCTCCTATAATTCACCCCTCCACTTT. Translation gives CASSLGASSYNSPLHF. J is TRBJ1-6 and V is TRBV11-2, with D uncertain. CDR1 is SGHAT, CDR2 FQNNGV, per germline. V was pared by 1 base and J by 0 bases, with 7 bases between. This CDR3 spans 16 amino acids. The variable domain in full, with the rest retrieved from reference TRBV11-2 and TRBJ1-6, is EAGVAQSPRYKIIEKRQSVAFWCNPISGHATLYWYQQILGQGPKLLIQFQNNGVVDDSQLPKDRFSAERLKGVDSTLKIQPAKLEDSAVYLCASSLGASSYNSPLHFGNGTRLTVT.

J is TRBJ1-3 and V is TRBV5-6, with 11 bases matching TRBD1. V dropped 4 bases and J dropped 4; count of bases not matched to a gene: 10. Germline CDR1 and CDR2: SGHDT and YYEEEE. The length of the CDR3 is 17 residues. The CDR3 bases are TGTGCCAGCAGCCAATCCGGACAGGGGGCTGGCGGAAACACCATATATTTT. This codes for CASSQSGQGAGGNTIYF.

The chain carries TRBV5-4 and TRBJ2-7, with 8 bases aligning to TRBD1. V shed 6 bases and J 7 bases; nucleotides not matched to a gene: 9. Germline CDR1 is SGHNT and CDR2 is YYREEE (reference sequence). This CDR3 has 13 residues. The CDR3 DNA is TGTGCCAGCACTCCGGACAGGGATGGAGAGCAGTACTTC. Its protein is CASTPDRDGEQYF.